This entry describes one T cell receptor beta chain. What it binds is unknown. The entry originates in a study of beta chain features in type 1 diabetes. Study results and caveats: Across all four CD4+ subsets, people with type 1 diabetes showed modestly shorter TCRB CDR3s.

CDR3 size: 14 residues. Trimming removed 7 bases from V and 4 bases from J, with 18 bases in between. Germline lookup yields CDR1 SQVTM and CDR2 ANQGSEA. Of the isolated RNA, all was reverse transcribed, and so the sequenced material was expressed TCRB transcripts. The assay was immunoSEQ multiplex PCR, and TCRdb's table has in-frame clones only and misses some. This sample has 500,000 to 850,000 clones, with 11% to 15% found just once. The sequence was collected from a man younger than 35 with type 1 diabetes. Sequences were obtained from naive CD4+ T cells from blood. The chain has TRBV29-1 and TRBJ2-3; D gene unclear. This CDR3 is CSARPKLVADTQYF. CDR3 DNA sequence: TGCAGCGCTCGACCAAAACTCGTAGCAGATACGCAGTATTTT.